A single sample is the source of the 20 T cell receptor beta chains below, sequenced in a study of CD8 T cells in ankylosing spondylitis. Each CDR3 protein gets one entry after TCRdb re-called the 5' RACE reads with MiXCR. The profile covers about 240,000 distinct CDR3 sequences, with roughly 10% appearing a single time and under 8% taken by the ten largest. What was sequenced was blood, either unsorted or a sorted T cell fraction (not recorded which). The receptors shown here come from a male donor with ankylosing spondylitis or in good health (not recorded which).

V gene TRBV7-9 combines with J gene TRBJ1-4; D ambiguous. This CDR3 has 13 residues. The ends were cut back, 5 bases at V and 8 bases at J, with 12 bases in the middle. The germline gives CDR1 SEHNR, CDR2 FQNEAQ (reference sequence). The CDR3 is CASSAAEGEKLFF. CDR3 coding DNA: TGTGCCAGCAGCGCCGCTGAAGGGGAAAAACTGTTTTTT.

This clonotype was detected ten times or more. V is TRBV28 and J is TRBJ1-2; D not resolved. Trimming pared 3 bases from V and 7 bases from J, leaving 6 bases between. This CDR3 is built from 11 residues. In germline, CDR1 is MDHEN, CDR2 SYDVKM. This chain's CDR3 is CASSFSRGYTF. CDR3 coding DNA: TGTGCCAGCAGTTTCAGTCGTGGCTACACCTTC.

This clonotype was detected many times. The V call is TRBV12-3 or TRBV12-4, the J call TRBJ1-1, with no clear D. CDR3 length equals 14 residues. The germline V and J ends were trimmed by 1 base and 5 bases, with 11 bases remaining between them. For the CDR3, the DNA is TGTGCCAGCAGTTTAGAGTTGGGCGGAACTGAAGCTTTCTTT. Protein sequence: CASSLELGGTEAFF.

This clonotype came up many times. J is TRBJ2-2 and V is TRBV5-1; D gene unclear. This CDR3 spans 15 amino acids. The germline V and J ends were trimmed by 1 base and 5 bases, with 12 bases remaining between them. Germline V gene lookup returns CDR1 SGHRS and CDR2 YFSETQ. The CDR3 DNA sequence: TGCGCCAGCAGCTTGCAGGAGTTGATGACCGGGGAGCTGTTTTTT. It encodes CASSLQELMTGELFF. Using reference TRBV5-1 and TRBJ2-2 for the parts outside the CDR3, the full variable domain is KAGVTQTPRYLIKTRGQQVTLSCSPISGHRSVSWYQQTPGQGLQFLFEYFSETQRNKGNFPGRFSGRQFSNSRSEMNVSTLELGDSALYLCASSLQELMTGELFFGEGSRLTVL.

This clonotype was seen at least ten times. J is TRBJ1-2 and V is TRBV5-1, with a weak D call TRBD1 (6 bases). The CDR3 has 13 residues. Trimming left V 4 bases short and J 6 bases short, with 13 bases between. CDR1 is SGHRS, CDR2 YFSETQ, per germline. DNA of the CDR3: TGCGCCAGCAGCCCCACGGGGGGCGATGGCTACACCTTC. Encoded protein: CASSPTGGDGYTF.

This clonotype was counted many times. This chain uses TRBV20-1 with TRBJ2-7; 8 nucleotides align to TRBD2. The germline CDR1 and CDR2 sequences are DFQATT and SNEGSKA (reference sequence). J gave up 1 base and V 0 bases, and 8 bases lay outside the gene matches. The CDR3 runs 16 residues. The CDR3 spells CSARDGTGGESYEQYF. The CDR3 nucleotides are TGCAGTGCTAGAGATGGGACGGGGGGGGAATCCTACGAGCAGTACTTC.

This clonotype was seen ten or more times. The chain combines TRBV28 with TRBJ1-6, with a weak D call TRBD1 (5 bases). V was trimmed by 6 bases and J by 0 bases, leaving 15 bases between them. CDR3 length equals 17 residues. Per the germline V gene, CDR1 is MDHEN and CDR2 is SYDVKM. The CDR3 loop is CASRGGGGSSYNSPLHF. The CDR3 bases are TGTGCCAGCAGAGGTGGTGGGGGAAGCTCCTATAATTCACCCCTCCACTTT.

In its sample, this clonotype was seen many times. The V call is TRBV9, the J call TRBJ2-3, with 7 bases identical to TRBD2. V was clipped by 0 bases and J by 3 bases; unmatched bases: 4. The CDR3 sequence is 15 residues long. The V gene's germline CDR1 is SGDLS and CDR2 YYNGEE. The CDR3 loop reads CASSVGAGDTDTQYF. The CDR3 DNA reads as TGTGCCAGCAGCGTAGGGGCGGGAGATACAGATACGCAGTATTTT.

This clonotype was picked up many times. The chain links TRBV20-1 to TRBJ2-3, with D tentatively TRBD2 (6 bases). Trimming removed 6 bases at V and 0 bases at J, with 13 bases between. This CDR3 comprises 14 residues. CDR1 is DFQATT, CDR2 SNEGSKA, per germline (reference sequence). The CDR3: CSAPGTASTDTQYF. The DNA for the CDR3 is TGCAGTGCCCCCGGGACTGCTAGCACAGATACGCAGTATTTT.

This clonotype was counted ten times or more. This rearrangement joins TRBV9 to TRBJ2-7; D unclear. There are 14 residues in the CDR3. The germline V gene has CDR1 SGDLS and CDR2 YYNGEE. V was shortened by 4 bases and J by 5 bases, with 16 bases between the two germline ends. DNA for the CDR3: TGTGCCAGCAGCCCCCGTTTTTACGATGACGAGCAGTACTTC. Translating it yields CASSPRFYDDEQYF.

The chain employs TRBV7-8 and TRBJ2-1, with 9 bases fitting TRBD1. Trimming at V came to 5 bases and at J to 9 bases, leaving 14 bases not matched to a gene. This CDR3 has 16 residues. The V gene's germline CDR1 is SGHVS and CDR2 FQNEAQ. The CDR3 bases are TGTGCCAGCAGCCTGATTGGGACAGGGTCTTTCGGTGAGCAGTTCTTC. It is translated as CASSLIGTGSFGEQFF.

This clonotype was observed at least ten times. CDR3 sequence: CSARTILAESNTGELFF. The CDR3 DNA sequence: TGCAGTGCTAGAACCATACTAGCGGAATCGAACACCGGGGAGCTGTTTTTT. This chain joins TRBV20-1 and TRBJ2-2; TRBD2 agrees at 8 bases. V lost 2 bases and J lost 0; bases outside the gene matches: 8. Germline lookup yields CDR1 DFQATT and CDR2 SNEGSKA (reference sequence). There are 17 residues in the CDR3.

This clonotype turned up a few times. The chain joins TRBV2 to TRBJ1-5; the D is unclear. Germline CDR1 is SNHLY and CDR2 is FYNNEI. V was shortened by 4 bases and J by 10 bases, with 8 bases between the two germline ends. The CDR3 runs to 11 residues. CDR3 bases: TGTGCCAGCAGTGTTATCGGACCCCAGCATTTT. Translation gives CASSVIGPQHF.

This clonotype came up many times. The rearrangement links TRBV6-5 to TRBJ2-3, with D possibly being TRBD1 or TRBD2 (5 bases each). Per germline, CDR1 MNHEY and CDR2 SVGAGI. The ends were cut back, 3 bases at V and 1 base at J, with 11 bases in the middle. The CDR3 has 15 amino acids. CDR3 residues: CASSYRGGGTDTQYF. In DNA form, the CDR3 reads TGTGCCAGCAGTTATCGGGGCGGAGGCACAGATACGCAGTATTTT.

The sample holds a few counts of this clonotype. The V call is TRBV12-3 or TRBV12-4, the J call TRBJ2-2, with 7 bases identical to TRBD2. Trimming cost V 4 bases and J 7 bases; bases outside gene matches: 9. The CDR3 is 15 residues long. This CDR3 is CASSSTAGWGGELFF. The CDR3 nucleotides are TGTGCCAGCAGTTCCACAGCGGGATGGGGCGGGGAGCTGTTTTTT.

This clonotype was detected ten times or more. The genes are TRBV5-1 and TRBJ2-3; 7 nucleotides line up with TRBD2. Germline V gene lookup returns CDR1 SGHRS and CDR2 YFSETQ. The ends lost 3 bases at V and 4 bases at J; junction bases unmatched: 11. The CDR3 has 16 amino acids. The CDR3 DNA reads TGCGCCAGCAGCTGGGGCGTCGGGACTACATCAGATACGCAGTATTTT. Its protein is CASSWGVGTTSDTQYF.

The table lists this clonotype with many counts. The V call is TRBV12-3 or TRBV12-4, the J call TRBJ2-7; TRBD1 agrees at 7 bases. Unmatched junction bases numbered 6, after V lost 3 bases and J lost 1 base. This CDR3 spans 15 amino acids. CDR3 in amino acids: CASSFGQGVSYEQYF. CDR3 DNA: TGTGCCAGCAGTTTCGGGCAGGGGGTATCCTACGAGCAGTACTTC.

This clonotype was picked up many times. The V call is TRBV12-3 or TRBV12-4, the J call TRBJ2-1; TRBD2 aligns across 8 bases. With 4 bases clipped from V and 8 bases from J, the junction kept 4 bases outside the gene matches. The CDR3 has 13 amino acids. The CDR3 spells CASSSGLAYEQFF. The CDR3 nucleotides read TGTGCCAGCAGTTCAGGACTAGCTTATGAGCAGTTCTTC.

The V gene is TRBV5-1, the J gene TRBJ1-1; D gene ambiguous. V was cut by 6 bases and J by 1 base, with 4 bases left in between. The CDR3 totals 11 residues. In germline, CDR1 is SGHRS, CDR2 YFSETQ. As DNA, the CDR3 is TGCGCCAGCAAAGGGAACACTGAAGCTTTCTTT. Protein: CASKGNTEAFF.

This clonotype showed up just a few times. This CDR3 is CASSFRHHTDTQYF. DNA for the CDR3: TGTGCCAGCAGCTTCAGACACCACACAGATACGCAGTATTTT. The V gene is TRBV7-8, the J gene TRBJ2-3; D uncertain. Per the germline V gene, CDR1 is SGHVS and CDR2 is FQNEAQ. V lost 3 bases, J lost 2 bases, and 9 bases lay in between. CDR3 length: 14 amino acids. The full variable domain, in which reference TRBV7-8 and TRBJ2-3 provide the parts outside the CDR3, is GAGVSQSPRYKVAKRGQDVALRCDPISGHVSLFWYQQALGQGPEFLTYFQNEAQLDKSGLPSDRFFAERPEGSVSTLKIQRTQQEDSAVYLCASSFRHHTDTQYFGPGTRLTVL.